The 28 T cell receptor beta chains presented below share a single source sample, sequenced in a study of T cells after yellow fever vaccination. MiXCR, applied by TCRdb to the 5' RACE reads, yields one record per CDR3 protein. This repertoire shows some 150,000 distinct CDR3 sequences, about 7% found once; its top ten account for more than 0.6%. Sequencing used CD4+ T cells sorted from PBMCs, obtained 10 days after the yellow fever booster vaccination. These receptors were collected from a man aged 25 to 45 who received the YFV17D yellow fever vaccine.

The chain joins TRBV15 to TRBJ2-5; 9 bases line up with TRBD2. Germline assignment: CDR1 LNHNV and CDR2 YYDKDF (reference sequence). The CDR3 consists of 14 residues. V trimming: 4 bases; J trimming: 1 base; junction bases outside the gene matches: 1. CDR3 in amino acids: CATSMTSGQETQYF. The CDR3 coding sequence is TGTGCCACCAGCATGACTAGCGGCCAAGAGACCCAGTACTTC. Supplemented by reference TRBV15 and TRBJ2-5, the full variable domain reads DAMVIQNPRYQVTQFGKPVTLSCSQTLNHNVMYWYQQKSSQAPKLLFHYYDKDFNNEADTPDNFQSRRPNTSFCFLDIRSPGLGDTAMYLCATSMTSGQETQYFGPGTRLLVL.

This clonotype was seen at least ten times. The V gene is TRBV6-5, the J gene TRBJ1-3; TRBD1 agrees at 8 bases. CDR1 is MNHEY, CDR2 SVGAGI, per germline. The ends lost 6 bases at V and 4 bases at J; junction bases unmatched: 14. CDR3 size: 17 residues. This CDR3 reads CASSRTDTGGVGNTIYF. CDR3 in DNA: TGTGCCAGCAGCCGGACTGACACAGGGGGTGTCGGAAACACCATATATTTT.

This chain connects TRBV6-2 or TRBV6-3 to TRBJ2-1; D is possibly TRBD1 (5 bases). Deletions cut 3 bases from V and 6 bases from J, with 15 bases between. The V gene's germline CDR1 is MNHEY and CDR2 SVGEGT. The CDR3 sequence is 15 residues long. The CDR3 sequence is CASSYLGVGSNEQFF. In nucleotides, the CDR3 is TGTGCCAGCAGTTATCTAGGGGTGGGATCCAATGAGCAGTTCTTC.

This clonotype came up many times. The genes are TRBV24-1 and TRBJ2-3; D might be TRBD2 (5 bases). The CDR3 consists of 14 residues. From germline, CDR1 is KGHDR and CDR2 SFDVKD. Trimming pared 4 bases from V and 8 bases from J, leaving 15 bases between. The CDR3 coding sequence is TGTGCCACCAGTGAAGAGGGCCTTCTAGGTACGCAGTATTTT. Translated: CATSEEGLLGTQYF.

This clonotype was seen only a few times. V is TRBV5-5 and J is TRBJ2-1; weak D call: TRBD1 (6 bases). The CDR3 covers 13 residues. The germline CDR1 and CDR2 sequences are SGHKS and YYEKEE (reference sequence). Trimming took off 3 bases at V and 7 bases at J, with 11 bases between the two ends. The CDR3 region has the DNA TGTGCCAGCAGCTGGGACATGGCTAATGAGCAGTTCTTC. It translates to CASSWDMANEQFF.

This clonotype was counted at least ten times. The rearrangement links TRBV7-2 to TRBJ2-4, with D possibly TRBD2 on 7 matching bases. Trimming stripped 3 bases from V and 9 bases from J, with 15 bases between. Germline V gene sequence: CDR1 SGHTA, CDR2 FQGNSA. The CDR3 contains 14 residues. The CDR3 nucleotides read TGTGCCAGCAGCTTGGGAGGGGGGAAGGTCATTCAGTACTTC. This sequence encodes CASSLGGGKVIQYF.

This clonotype has just a few counts. J is TRBJ1-1 and V is TRBV20-1; 7 nucleotides line up with TRBD1. Germline V lookup: CDR1 DFQATT, CDR2 SNEGSKA (reference sequence). V lost 0 bases to trimming and J lost 4 bases; unmatched junction nucleotides: 5. CDR3 length equals 14 residues. The CDR3 loop reads CSARETGPGTEAFF. CDR3 bases: TGCAGTGCTAGAGAGACAGGGCCGGGCACTGAAGCTTTCTTT.

The chain employs TRBV7-2 and TRBJ2-3; TRBD2 matches at 14 bases. The V gene end was trimmed by 0 bases and the J gene end by 4 bases; junction bases not matched to a gene: 12. Germline values: CDR1 SGHTA, CDR2 FQGNSA. There are 20 residues in the CDR3. CDR3 DNA sequence: TGTGCCAGCAGCTTAGCGGGACTAGCGGGAGCCGGTTATGGGTCAGATACGCAGTATTTT. It specifies CASSLAGLAGAGYGSDTQYF.

The chain recombines TRBV20-1 with TRBJ2-7; D may be TRBD2 (7 bases). CDR3 size: 14 residues. Trimming cost V 0 bases and J 7 bases, with 16 bases left between them. Germline CDR1 reads DFQATT; CDR2 reads SNEGSKA (reference sequence). The CDR3 DNA reads as TGCAGTGCTAGAGAGGGCGCGGGGGCGCGTGAGCAGTACTTC. It is translated as CSAREGAGAREQYF.

There are many counts of this clonotype. The V call is TRBV5-6, the J call TRBJ1-2; a possible D gene is TRBD1 (6 bases). Germline V CDR1 and CDR2: SGHDT, YYEEEE. V gave up 4 bases and J gave up 4 bases, with 11 bases separating them. The CDR3 runs 13 residues. CDR3 sequence: CASSLDRTYGYTF. CDR3 in DNA: TGTGCCAGCAGCCTTGACAGGACCTATGGCTACACCTTC.

The V call is TRBV5-4, the J call TRBJ2-5, with TRBD2 matching over 8 bases. Trimming at V came to 4 bases and at J to 4 bases, leaving 12 bases not matched to a gene. The CDR3 loop spans 16 amino acids. Germline V gene sequence: CDR1 SGHNT, CDR2 YYREEE (reference sequence). CDR3 region: CASSPDLGSGRETQYF. In DNA, the CDR3 is TGTGCCAGCAGCCCCGACCTGGGAAGCGGGAGAGAGACCCAGTACTTC. Drawing the rest from reference TRBV5-4 and TRBJ2-5, the complete variable domain is ETGVTQSPTHLIKTRGQQVTLRCSSQSGHNTVSWYQQALGQGPQFIFQYYREEENGRGNFPPRFSGLQFPNYSSELNVNALELDDSALYLCASSPDLGSGRETQYFGPGTRLLVL.

The sample holds many counts of this clonotype. J is TRBJ2-1 and V is TRBV5-1, with D perhaps given as TRBD1 or TRBD2 (6 bases each). V dropped 3 bases and J dropped 4 bases, with 23 bases sitting between them. The germline V gene has CDR1 SGHRS and CDR2 YFSETQ. The CDR3 has 18 amino acids. For the CDR3, the DNA is TGCGCCAGCAGCTCCTCGGGGGCGTCTGGGGAGAGTTACAATGAGCAGTTCTTC. This gives the protein CASSSSGASGESYNEQFF.

This clonotype was seen only a few times. The rearrangement links TRBV30 to TRBJ2-2, with a weak D call TRBD1 (6 bases). Trimming took 1 base from V and 7 from J, leaving 10 bases between them. CDR3 size: 13 residues. Germline lookup yields CDR1 GTSNPN and CDR2 SVGIG (reference sequence). CDR3 protein: CAWSEQGDGELFF. CDR3 in DNA: TGTGCCTGGAGTGAACAGGGAGACGGGGAGCTGTTTTTT.

This clonotype was observed at least ten times. The gene calls are TRBV7-2 and TRBJ2-7; no definite D call. The CDR3 has 13 amino acids. Per germline, CDR1 SGHTA and CDR2 FQGNSA. V was shortened by 0 bases and J by 12 bases, with 15 bases between the two germline ends. CDR3 sequence reads: CASSLAYEAAWYF. CDR3 in DNA: TGTGCCAGCAGCTTAGCGTACGAGGCCGCGTGGTACTTC. Supplemented by reference TRBV7-2 and TRBJ2-7, the full variable domain reads GAGVSQSPSNKVTEKGKDVELRCDPISGHTALYWYRQSLGQGLEFLIYFQGNSAPDKSGLPSDRFSAERTGGSVSTLTIQRTQQEDSAVYLCASSLAYEAAWYFGPGTRLTVT.

The chain links TRBV6-2 or TRBV6-3 to TRBJ2-7, with 7 bases fitting TRBD1. Germline V lookup: CDR1 MNHEY, CDR2 SVGEGT. The CDR3 spans 15 residues. The trim removed 10 bases at V and 3 bases at J, leaving 15 bases unmatched. The CDR3 protein is CANDEPGQSFYEQYF. CDR3 nucleotide sequence: TGTGCCAACGACGAACCGGGACAGAGTTTCTACGAGCAGTACTTC.

This clonotype was recorded at least ten times. The chain is built from TRBV29-1 and TRBJ2-3; 10 bases map to TRBD2. CDR1 is SQVTM, CDR2 ANQGSEA, per germline. This CDR3 region has 15 residues. V trimming: 5 bases; J trimming: 3 bases; junction bases outside the gene matches: 8. CDR3 in amino acids: CSVSAGTSATDTQYF. CDR3 bases: TGCAGCGTTTCGGCAGGGACTAGCGCAACAGATACGCAGTATTTT.

This clonotype was observed at least ten times. This chain connects TRBV20-1 to TRBJ2-1; 11 bases are shared with TRBD1. Germline CDR1 DFQATT, CDR2 SNEGSKA (reference sequence). The CDR3 spans 13 residues. DNA of the CDR3: TGCAGGGGGGGACAGGGGGGTTACAATGAGCAGTTCTTC. This sequence encodes CRGGQGGYNEQFF.

The J gene is TRBJ2-7, the V gene TRBV7-2; TRBD1 matches 9 bases. The V segment lost 2 bases and the J segment 6 bases; nucleotides outside the gene matches: 8. Looked up from germline, CDR1 is SGHTA and CDR2 is FQGNSA. CDR3 length: 15 amino acids. CDR3 in DNA: TGTGCCAGCAGCTTATCCGGGACAGGGCAATGCGAGCAGTACTTC. Translation gives CASSLSGTGQCEQYF.

This clonotype was counted between two and nine times. V is TRBV20-1 and J is TRBJ1-4, with D hard to call. Trimming left V 6 bases short and J 7 bases short, with 12 bases between. This CDR3 is 12 amino acids long. In germline, CDR1 is DFQATT, CDR2 SNEGSKA (reference sequence). The CDR3 DNA follows: TGCAGTGCCCGGGGTGGTGGTGAAAAACTGTTTTTT. Protein product: CSARGGGEKLFF.

The table lists this clonotype with many counts. V is TRBV7-2 and J is TRBJ2-7, with D unclear. Germline-derived CDR1 and CDR2 are SGHTA and FQGNSA. The CDR3 sequence is 11 residues long. V was clipped by 4 bases and J by 3 bases, with 4 bases between them. The CDR3 region is CASSSLYEQYF. In DNA, the CDR3 is TGTGCCAGCAGCTCCCTCTACGAGCAGTACTTC.

The sample holds many counts of this clonotype. The chain carries TRBV5-6 and TRBJ1-3, with D unresolved. The V end lost 1 base, the J end lost 3 bases, and 5 bases lay between the germline ends. This CDR3 has 13 amino acids. The germline CDR1 and CDR2 sequences are SGHDT and YYEEEE. The CDR3 DNA follows: TGTGCCAGCAGCTTGCGGAGTGGAAACACCATATATTTT. This encodes CASSLRSGNTIYF.

In this sample, this clonotype turned up many times. The chain has TRBV6-2 or TRBV6-3 and TRBJ1-2; D unclear. Germline V CDR1 and CDR2: MNHEY, SVGEGT. V was clipped by 8 bases and J by 9 bases, with 16 bases between them. The CDR3 sequence is 12 residues long. The chain's CDR3 is CASFDPTARYTF. CDR3 nucleotides: TGTGCCAGCTTTGACCCCACGGCCCGCTACACCTTC.

This clonotype was recorded at least ten times. The rearrangement links TRBV7-2 to TRBJ2-5; 8 bases map to TRBD2. V shed 0 bases and J 8 bases; nucleotides not matched to a gene: 5. There are 14 residues in the CDR3. The germline V gene has CDR1 SGHTA and CDR2 FQGNSA. The CDR3 bases are TGTGCCAGCAGCTTAGCTTCGGGGGGGATAACCCAGTACTTC. It specifies CASSLASGGITQYF.

In the case of this clonotype: Just one base apart from a much larger clone, this may be a read error. The chain carries TRBV7-8 and TRBJ2-1; the D is unclear. The germline gives CDR1 SGHVS, CDR2 FQNEAQ. Trimming left V 4 bases short and J 7 bases short, with 23 bases between. CDR3 size: 17 residues. The CDR3 coding sequence is TGTGCCAGCAGCTACACCGGTCGAGGAACTCGGAAGAATGAGCAGTTCTTC. It encodes CASSYTGRGTRKNEQFF.

This clonotype was found many times. The chain recombines TRBV4-3 with TRBJ2-1; D gene uncertain. Germline V CDR1 and CDR2: LGHNA, YSLEER. CDR3 length: 15 residues. The V gene lost 2 bases and the J gene lost 0 bases, with 8 bases spanning the gap. CDR3 in DNA: TGCGCCAGCAGCCAACTAGTGGCCTCCTACAATGAGCAGTTCTTC. Translating it yields CASSQLVASYNEQFF.

This clonotype was recorded many times. V usage is TRBV5-1 and J usage is TRBJ2-1, with a possible D match to TRBD2 (7 bases). The CDR3 length is 16 residues. The V and J ends lost 6 bases and 0 bases respectively, with 16 bases between them. The germline V gene has CDR1 SGHRS and CDR2 YFSETQ. CDR3 in amino acids: CASTEGGGSSYNEQFF. CDR3 DNA sequence: TGCGCCAGCACTGAGGGAGGGGGGAGCTCCTACAATGAGCAGTTCTTC.

This clonotype occurred many times. The chain uses TRBV29-1 and TRBJ2-3, with 8 nucleotides matching TRBD2. CDR3 size: 16 residues. In germline, CDR1 is SQVTM, CDR2 ANQGSEA. With 3 bases clipped from V and 5 bases from J, the junction kept 13 bases outside the gene matches. CDR3 residues: CSVEQPRAGGLDTQYF. CDR3 DNA sequence: TGCAGCGTTGAGCAACCAAGGGCGGGAGGTTTAGATACGCAGTATTTT.

This clonotype was counted ten times or more. The chain joins TRBV5-6 to TRBJ2-1, with D perhaps matching TRBD2 (5 bases). V was trimmed by 0 bases and J by 6 bases, leaving 16 bases between them. Germline V lookup: CDR1 SGHDT, CDR2 YYEEEE. The CDR3 extends over 16 amino acids. The CDR3 reads CASSLARGSSSNEQFF. CDR3 DNA sequence: TGTGCCAGCAGCTTGGCCCGGGGTTCTTCTAGCAATGAGCAGTTCTTC.